This T cell receptor beta chain came from a study of T cell responses to AZD1222 COVID-19 vaccine. Study context: Second-dose intervals of approximately 4 or approximately 12 weeks were pooled.

Generated by immunoSEQ multiplex PCR, the TCRdb table keeps only in-frame clones and is missing some. This table has around 120,000 clones, 90% to 95% appearing once. General study results and limits: Repertoires were obtained solely post-peak T cell response. A rise in Spike-specific TCR breadth and depth followed two AZD1222 doses. In a largely white British group with more females than males, clonal diversity was possibly underestimated.

This clone occurred once. What it recognizes is unknown. V gave up 4 bases and J gave up 10 bases; unmatched junction bases: 7. Looked up from germline, CDR1 is LGHDT and CDR2 is YNNKEL (reference sequence). CDR3 length: 13 residues. This receptor was obtained from an adult in good health. The material sequenced was peripheral blood, taken on day 0 of AZD1222 vaccination. The chain carries TRBV3-1 (or the pseudogene TRBV3-2) and TRBJ1-1; 9 positions match TRBD1. CDR3 residues: CASSLKAGQGAFF. For the CDR3, the DNA is TGTGCCAGCAGCCTTAAAGCGGGACAGGGAGCTTTCTTT.